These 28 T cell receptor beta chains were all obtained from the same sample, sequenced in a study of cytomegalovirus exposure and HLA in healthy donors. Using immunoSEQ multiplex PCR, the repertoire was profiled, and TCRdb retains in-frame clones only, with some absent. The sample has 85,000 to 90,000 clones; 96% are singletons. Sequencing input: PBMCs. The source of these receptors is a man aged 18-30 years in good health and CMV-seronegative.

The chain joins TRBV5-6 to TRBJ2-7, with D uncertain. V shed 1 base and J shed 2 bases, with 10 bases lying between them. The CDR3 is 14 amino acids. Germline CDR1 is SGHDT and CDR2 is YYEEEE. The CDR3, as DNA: TGTGCCAGCAGCTTGTGGCACCTGCCCTACGAGCAGTACTTC. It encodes CASSLWHLPYEQYF.

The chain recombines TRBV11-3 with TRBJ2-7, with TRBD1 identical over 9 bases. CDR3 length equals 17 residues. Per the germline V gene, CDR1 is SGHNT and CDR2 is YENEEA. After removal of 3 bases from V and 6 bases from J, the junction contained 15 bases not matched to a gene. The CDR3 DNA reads TGTGCCAGCAGCTTTGGGGGGAAGGGGACAGGGCCCGCCGAGCAGTACGTC. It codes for CASSFGGKGTGPAEQYV.

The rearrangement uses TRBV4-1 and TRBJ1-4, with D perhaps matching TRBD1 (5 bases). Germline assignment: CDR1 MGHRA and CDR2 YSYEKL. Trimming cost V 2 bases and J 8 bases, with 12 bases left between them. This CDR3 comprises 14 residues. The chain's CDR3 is CASSQQGRREKLFF. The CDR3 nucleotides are TGCGCCAGCAGCCAACAGGGCCGACGGGAAAAACTGTTTTTT.

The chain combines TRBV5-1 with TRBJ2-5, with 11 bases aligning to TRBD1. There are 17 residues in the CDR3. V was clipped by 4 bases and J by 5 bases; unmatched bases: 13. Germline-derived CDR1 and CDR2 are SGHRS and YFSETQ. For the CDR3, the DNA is TGCGCCAGCAGCCTTGGAGGAGGGACAGGGGGAGCGGAGACCCAGTACTTC. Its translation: CASSLGGGTGGAETQYF.

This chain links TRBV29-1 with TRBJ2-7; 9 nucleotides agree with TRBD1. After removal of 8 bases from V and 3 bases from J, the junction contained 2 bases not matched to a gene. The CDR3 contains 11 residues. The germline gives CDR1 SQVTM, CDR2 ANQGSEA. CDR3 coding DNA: TGCAGCTTGGGACAGGGCTACGAGCAGTACTTC. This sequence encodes CSLGQGYEQYF.

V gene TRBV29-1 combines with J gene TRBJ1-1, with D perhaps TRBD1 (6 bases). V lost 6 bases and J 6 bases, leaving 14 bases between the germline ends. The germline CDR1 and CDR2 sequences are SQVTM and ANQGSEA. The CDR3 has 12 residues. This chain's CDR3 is CSVGATYSEAFF. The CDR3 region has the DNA TGCAGCGTGGGGGCCACCTATTCTGAAGCTTTCTTT.

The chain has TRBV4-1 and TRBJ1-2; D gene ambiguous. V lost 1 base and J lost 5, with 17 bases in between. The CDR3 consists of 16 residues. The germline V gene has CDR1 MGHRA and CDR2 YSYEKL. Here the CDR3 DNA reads TGCGCCAGCAGCCAAGGGTACAGCAGGTCGGGGTATGGCTACACCTTC. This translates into CASSQGYSRSGYGYTF.

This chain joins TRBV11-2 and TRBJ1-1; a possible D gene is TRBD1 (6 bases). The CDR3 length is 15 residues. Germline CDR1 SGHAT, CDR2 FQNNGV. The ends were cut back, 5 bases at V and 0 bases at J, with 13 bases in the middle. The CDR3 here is CASSARQAMNTEAFF. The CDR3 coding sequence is TGTGCCAGCAGCGCAAGACAGGCTATGAACACTGAAGCTTTCTTT.

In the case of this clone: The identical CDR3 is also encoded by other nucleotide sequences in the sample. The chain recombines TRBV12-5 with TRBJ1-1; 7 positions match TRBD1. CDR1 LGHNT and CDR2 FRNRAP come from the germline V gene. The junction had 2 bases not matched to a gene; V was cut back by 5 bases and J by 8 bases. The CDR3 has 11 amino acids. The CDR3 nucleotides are TGTGCTAGTGGTAGGGACAGCGAAGCTTTCTTT. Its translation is CASGRDSEAFF. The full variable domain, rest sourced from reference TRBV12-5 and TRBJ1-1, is DARVTQTPRHKVTEMGQEVTMRCQPILGHNTVFWYRQTMMQGLELLAYFRNRAPLDDSGMPKDRFSAEMPDATLATLKIQPSEPRDSAVYFCASGRDSEAFFGQGTRLTVV.

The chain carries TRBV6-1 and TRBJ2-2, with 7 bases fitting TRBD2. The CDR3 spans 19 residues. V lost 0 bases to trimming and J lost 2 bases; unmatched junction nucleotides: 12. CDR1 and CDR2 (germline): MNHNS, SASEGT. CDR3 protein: CASSEAGGTGTKNTGELFF. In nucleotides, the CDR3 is TGTGCCAGCAGTGAAGCAGGTGGTACCGGGACTAAAAACACCGGGGAGCTGTTTTTT.

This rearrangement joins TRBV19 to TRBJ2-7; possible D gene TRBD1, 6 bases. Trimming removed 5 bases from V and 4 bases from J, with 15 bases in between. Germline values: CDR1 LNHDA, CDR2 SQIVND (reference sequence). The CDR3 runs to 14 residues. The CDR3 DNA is TGTGCCAGTAGTCCCCGACAGGTCATTTACGAGCAGTACTTC. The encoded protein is CASSPRQVIYEQYF.

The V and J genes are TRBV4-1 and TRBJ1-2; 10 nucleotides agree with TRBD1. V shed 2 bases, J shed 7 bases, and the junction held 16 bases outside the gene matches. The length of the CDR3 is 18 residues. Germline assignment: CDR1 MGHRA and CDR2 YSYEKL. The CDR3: CASSQPGQGTSGTFGYTF. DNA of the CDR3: TGCGCCAGCAGCCAACCGGGACAGGGGACCTCCGGTACTTTTGGCTACACCTTC.

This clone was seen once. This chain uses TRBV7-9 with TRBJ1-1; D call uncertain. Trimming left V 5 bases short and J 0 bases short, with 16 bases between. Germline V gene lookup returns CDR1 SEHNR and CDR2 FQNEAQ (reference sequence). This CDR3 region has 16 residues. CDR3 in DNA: TGTGCCAGCAGCCCCACTTCGACACCAATGAACACTGAAGCTTTCTTT. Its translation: CASSPTSTPMNTEAFF.

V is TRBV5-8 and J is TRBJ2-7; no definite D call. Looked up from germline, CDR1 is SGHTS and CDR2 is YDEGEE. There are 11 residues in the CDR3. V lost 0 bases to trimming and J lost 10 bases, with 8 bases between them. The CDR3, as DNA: TGTGCCAGCAGCTTGGACCAGGTTCAGTACTTC. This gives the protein CASSLDQVQYF.

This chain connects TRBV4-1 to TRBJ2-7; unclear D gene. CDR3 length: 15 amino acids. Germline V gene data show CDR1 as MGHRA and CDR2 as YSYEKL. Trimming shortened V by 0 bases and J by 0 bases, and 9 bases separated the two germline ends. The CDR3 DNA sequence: TGCGCCAGCAGCCAAGAAACTCGCACCTCCTACGAGCAGTACTTC. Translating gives CASSQETRTSYEQYF.

CDR3 in DNA: TGTGCCAGCAGCGTAGCGCCCCTAGGACAGGGGAGCTCTGGGGCCAACGTCCTGACTTTC. It codes for CASSVAPLGQGSSGANVLTF. The chain combines TRBV9 with TRBJ2-6; 9 bases are a match to TRBD1. The CDR3 loop spans 20 amino acids. Germline values: CDR1 SGDLS, CDR2 YYNGEE. V dropped 0 bases and J dropped 0; count of bases not matched to a gene: 10.

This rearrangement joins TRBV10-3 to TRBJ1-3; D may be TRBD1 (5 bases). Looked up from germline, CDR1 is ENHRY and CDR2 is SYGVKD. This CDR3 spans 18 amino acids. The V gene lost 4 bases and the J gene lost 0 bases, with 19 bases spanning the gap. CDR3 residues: CAISAMGRDRPSGNTIYF. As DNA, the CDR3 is TGTGCCATCAGTGCGATGGGCCGAGACAGACCCTCTGGAAACACCATATATTTT.

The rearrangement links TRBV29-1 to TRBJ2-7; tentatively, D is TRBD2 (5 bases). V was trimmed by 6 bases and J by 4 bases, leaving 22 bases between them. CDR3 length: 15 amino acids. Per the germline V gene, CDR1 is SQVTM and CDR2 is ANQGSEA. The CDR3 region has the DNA TGCAGCGTGACCCGACCGGGGAGATCGGGTTACGAGCAGTACTTC. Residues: CSVTRPGRSGYEQYF.

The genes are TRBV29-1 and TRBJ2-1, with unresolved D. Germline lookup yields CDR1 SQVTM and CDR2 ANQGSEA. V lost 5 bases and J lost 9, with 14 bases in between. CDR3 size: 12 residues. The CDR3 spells CSVRPYASEQFF. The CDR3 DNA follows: TGCAGCGTTCGTCCGTATGCTAGTGAGCAGTTCTTC.

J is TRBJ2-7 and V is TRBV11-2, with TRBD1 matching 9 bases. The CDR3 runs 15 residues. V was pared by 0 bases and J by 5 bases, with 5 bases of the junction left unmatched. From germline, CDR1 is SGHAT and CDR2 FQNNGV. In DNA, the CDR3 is TGTGCCAGCAGCTTAGATACAGGGGGCCGGAACGAGCAGTACGTC. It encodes CASSLDTGGRNEQYV.

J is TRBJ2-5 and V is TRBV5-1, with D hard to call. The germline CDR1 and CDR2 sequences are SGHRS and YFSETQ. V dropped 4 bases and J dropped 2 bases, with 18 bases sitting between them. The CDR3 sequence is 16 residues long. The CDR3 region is CASSPGWRETQETQYF. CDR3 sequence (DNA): TGCGCCAGCAGCCCGGGTTGGCGAGAGACTCAAGAGACCCAGTACTTC.

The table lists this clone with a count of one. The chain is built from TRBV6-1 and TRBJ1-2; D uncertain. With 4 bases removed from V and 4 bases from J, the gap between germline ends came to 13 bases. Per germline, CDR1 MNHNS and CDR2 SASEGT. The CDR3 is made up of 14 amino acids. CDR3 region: CASSAYSGFYGYTF. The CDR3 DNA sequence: TGTGCCAGCAGTGCATATTCCGGTTTCTATGGCTACACCTTC.

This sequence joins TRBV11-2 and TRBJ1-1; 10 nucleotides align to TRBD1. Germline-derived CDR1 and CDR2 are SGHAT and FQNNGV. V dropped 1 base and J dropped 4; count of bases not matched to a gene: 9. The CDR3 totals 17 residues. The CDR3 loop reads CASSLAPTGGIGTEAFF. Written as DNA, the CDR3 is TGTGCCAGCAGCTTAGCTCCGACAGGGGGCATTGGCACTGAAGCTTTCTTT.

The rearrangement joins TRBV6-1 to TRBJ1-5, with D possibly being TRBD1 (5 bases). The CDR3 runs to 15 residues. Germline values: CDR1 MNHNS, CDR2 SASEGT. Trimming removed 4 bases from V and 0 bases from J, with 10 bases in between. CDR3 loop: CASSVVTASNQPQHF. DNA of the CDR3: TGTGCCAGCAGTGTGGTGACAGCTAGCAATCAGCCCCAGCATTTT.

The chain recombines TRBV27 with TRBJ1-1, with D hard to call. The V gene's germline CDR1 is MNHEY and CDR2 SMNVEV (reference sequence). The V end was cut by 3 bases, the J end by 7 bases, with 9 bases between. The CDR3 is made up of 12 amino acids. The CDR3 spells CASSFRPGEAFF. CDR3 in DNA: TGTGCCAGCAGTTTCCGACCAGGTGAAGCTTTCTTT.

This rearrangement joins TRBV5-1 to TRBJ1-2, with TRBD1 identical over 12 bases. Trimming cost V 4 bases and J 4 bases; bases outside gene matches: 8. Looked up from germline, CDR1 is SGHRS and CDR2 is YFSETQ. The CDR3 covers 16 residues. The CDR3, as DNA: TGCGCCAGCAGCGTGCGCCGGGACAGGGGGCTCTATGGCTACACCTTC. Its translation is CASSVRRDRGLYGYTF.

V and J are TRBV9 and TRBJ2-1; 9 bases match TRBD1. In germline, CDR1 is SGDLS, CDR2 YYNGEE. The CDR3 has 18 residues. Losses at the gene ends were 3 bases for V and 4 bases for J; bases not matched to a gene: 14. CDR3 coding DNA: TGTGCCAGCAGCGGGCGCGGGCGGGGGACAGGGTTATACAATGAGCAGTTCTTC. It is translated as CASSGRGRGTGLYNEQFF.

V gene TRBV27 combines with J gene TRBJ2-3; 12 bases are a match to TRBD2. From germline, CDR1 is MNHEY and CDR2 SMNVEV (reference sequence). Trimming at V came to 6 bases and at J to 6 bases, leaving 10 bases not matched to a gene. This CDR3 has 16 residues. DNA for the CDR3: TGTGCCAGCAGACGTATGACTAGCGGGAGTTTTGATACGCAGTATTTT. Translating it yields CASRRMTSGSFDTQYF.